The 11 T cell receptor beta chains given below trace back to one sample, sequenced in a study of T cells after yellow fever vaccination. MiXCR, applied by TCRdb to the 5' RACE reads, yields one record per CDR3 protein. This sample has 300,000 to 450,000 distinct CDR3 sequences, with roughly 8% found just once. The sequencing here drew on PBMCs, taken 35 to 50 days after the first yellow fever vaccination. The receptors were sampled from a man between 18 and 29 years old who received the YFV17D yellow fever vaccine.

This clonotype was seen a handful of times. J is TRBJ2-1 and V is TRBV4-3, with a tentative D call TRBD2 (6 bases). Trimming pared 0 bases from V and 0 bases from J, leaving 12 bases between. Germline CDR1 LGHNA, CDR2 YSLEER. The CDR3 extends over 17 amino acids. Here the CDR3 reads CASSQDPGGSSYNEQFF. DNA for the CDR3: TGCGCCAGCAGCCAAGATCCAGGAGGGAGCTCCTACAATGAGCAGTTCTTC.

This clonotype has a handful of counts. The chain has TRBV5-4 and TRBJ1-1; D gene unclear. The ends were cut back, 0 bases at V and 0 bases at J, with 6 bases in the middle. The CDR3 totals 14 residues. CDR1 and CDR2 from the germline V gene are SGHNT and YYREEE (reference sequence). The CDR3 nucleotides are TGTGCCAGCAGCTTGGACAACATGAACACTGAAGCTTTCTTT. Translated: CASSLDNMNTEAFF.

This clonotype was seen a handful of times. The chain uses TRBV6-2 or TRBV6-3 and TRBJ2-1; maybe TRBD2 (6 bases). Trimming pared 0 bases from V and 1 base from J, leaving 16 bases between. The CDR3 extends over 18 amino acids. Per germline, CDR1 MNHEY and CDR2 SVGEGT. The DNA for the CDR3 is TGTGCCAGCAGTTACTCGATGGTAGGCCTAGCGTCCTACAATGAGCAGTTCTTC. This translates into CASSYSMVGLASYNEQFF.

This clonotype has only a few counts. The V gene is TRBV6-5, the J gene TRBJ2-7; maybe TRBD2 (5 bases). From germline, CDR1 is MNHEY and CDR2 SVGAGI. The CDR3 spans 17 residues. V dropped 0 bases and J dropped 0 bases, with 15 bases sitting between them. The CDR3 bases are TGTGCCAGCAGTTACTCGAGGTATAGCGCGTACTCCTACGAGCAGTACTTC. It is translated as CASSYSRYSAYSYEQYF.

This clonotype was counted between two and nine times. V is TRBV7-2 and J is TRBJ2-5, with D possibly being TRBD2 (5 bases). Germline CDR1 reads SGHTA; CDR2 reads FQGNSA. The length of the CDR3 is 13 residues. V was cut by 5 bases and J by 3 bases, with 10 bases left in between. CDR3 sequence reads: CASSIYGEETQYF. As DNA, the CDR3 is TGTGCCAGCAGCATTTACGGGGAAGAGACCCAGTACTTC.

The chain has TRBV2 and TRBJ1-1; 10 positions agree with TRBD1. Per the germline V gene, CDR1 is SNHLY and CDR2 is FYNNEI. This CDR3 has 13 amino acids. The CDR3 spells CAGTGEMNTEAFF. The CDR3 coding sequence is TGTGCTGGGACAGGGGAAATGAACACTGAAGCTTTCTTT. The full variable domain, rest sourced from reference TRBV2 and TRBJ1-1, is EPEVTQTPSHQVTQMGQEVILRCVPISNHLYFYWYRQILGQKVEFLVSFYNNEISEKSEIFDDQFSVERPDGSNFTLKIRSTKLEDSAMYFCAGTGEMNTEAFFGQGTRLTVV.

The CDR3 bases are TGCGCCAGCAGCTTGCGGGGGCTGAGTGAAAAACTGTTTTTT. This sequence encodes CASSLRGLSEKLFF. The chain is built from TRBV5-1 and TRBJ1-4; weak D call: TRBD1 (6 bases). Trimming removed 1 base from V and 7 bases from J, with 11 bases in between. This CDR3 has 14 residues. Germline assignment: CDR1 SGHRS and CDR2 YFSETQ.

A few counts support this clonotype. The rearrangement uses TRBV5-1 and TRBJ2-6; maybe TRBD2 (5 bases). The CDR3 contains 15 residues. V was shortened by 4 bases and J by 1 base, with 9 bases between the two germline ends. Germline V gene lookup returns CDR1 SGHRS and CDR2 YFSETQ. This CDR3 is CASSPLESGANVLTF. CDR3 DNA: TGCGCCAGCAGCCCACTAGAATCTGGGGCCAACGTCCTGACTTTC.

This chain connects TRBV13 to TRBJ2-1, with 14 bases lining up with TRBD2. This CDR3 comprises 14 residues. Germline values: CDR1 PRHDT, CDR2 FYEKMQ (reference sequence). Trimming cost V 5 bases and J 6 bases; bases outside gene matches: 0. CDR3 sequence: CASSGTSGSNEQFF. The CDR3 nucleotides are TGTGCCAGCAGCGGGACTAGCGGGAGCAATGAGCAGTTCTTC.

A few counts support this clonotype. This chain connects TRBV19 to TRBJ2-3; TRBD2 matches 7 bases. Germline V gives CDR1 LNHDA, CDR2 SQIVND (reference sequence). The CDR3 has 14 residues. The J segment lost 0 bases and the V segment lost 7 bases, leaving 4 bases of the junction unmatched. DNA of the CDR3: TGTGCCAGTACGACTAGCCTTAGCACAGATACGCAGTATTTT. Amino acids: CASTTSLSTDTQYF.

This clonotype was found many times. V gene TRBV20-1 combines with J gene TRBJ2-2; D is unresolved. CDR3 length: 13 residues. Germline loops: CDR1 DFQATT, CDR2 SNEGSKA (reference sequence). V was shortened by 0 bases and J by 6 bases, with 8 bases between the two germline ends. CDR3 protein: CSARDRRPGELFF. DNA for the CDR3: TGCAGTGCTAGAGATCGCAGGCCCGGGGAGCTGTTTTTT.